Below are 18 T cell receptor beta chains sequenced from a single sample in a study of T-cell memory formation after mild COVID-19. MiXCR, applied by TCRdb to the 5' RACE reads, yields one record per CDR3 protein. In the table there are around 430,000 distinct CDR3 sequences, about 16% of which are singletons. Sequenced material: PBMCs or a T cell subset sorted from them (not recorded which). Source of these receptors: a man aged 18 to 29 who had mild COVID-19 (a few samples of this study predate the infection). Cell type and time point are not known.

This chain connects TRBV4-2 to TRBJ2-7; 9 bases match TRBD2. There are 14 residues in the CDR3. J was trimmed by 5 bases and V by 3 bases; bases with no gene match: 5. Germline CDR1 LGHNA, CDR2 YNFKEQ. The CDR3 loop is CASSQIGTSHEQYF. The CDR3, as DNA: TGTGCCAGCAGCCAGATCGGGACTAGCCACGAGCAGTACTTC.

The chain joins TRBV6-2 or TRBV6-3 to TRBJ2-6, with D maybe TRBD2 (5 bases). Per germline, CDR1 MNHEY and CDR2 SVGEGT. V shed 2 bases and J shed 2 bases, with 22 bases lying between them. This CDR3 is built from 20 residues. DNA of the CDR3: TGTGCCAGCAGTTACGGGGAGTGGACGGATTATACAGCTGGGGCCAACGTCCTGACTTTC. This translates into CASSYGEWTDYTAGANVLTF.

The V gene is TRBV19, the J gene TRBJ1-6; 7 nucleotides match TRBD1. CDR1 is LNHDA and CDR2 is SQIVND in the germline V gene (reference sequence). The trim removed 8 bases at V and 9 bases at J, leaving 10 bases unmatched. The CDR3 has 14 residues. The CDR3: CASGPQGKGSPLHF. The CDR3 DNA follows: TGTGCCAGTGGGCCACAGGGGAAAGGTTCACCCCTCCACTTT.

This chain joins TRBV7-9 and TRBJ2-6, with D tentatively TRBD1 (6 bases). The CDR3 runs 17 residues. Germline-derived CDR1 and CDR2 are SEHNR and FQNEAQ (reference sequence). V was trimmed by 6 bases and J by 0 bases, leaving 15 bases between them. CDR3 region: CASRPGDRPSGANVLTF. The CDR3 coding sequence is TGTGCCAGCAGGCCAGGGGACCGGCCCTCTGGGGCCAACGTCCTGACTTTC.

The chain has TRBV5-1 and TRBJ1-1; possibly TRBD1 for D (5 bases). Trimming removed 0 bases at V and 10 bases at J, with 10 bases between. The germline V gene has CDR1 SGHRS and CDR2 YFSETQ. CDR3 length: 12 residues. This CDR3 is CASSLVGAGAFF. CDR3 DNA: TGCGCCAGCAGCTTGGTTGGGGCAGGAGCTTTCTTT.

This clonotype was counted a few times. The genes are TRBV18 and TRBJ1-1, with a weak D call TRBD1 (5 bases). The CDR3 is made up of 17 amino acids. Trimming left V 3 bases short and J 0 bases short, with 17 bases between. Germline CDR1 is KGHSH and CDR2 is LQKENI. The CDR3 sequence: CASSPSQGALMNTEAFF. In nucleotides, the CDR3 is TGTGCCAGCTCACCTAGTCAGGGAGCCCTAATGAACACTGAAGCTTTCTTT.

The chain is built from TRBV20-1 and TRBJ2-3, with D tentatively TRBD2 (5 bases). This CDR3 region has 16 residues. V lost 1 base and J 4 bases, leaving 18 bases between the germline ends. In germline, CDR1 is DFQATT, CDR2 SNEGSKA (reference sequence). The CDR3 nucleotides are TGCAGTGCTAGAGGTCCAGCGGCGATGAGGGCAGATACGCAGTATTTT. This sequence encodes CSARGPAAMRADTQYF.

The rearrangement links TRBV20-1 to TRBJ1-3; D might be TRBD1 (5 bases). V was shortened by 6 bases and J by 1 base, with 10 bases between the two germline ends. The germline V gene encodes CDR1 DFQATT and CDR2 SNEGSKA (reference sequence). CDR3 length: 13 amino acids. CDR3 sequence (DNA): TGCAGTGCAAGACAGCCTTCTGGAAACACCATATATTTT. Translation gives CSARQPSGNTIYF.

In regard to this clonotype: The DNA is omitted, as the CDR3 cannot be located on it reliably, and the CDR3 follows TCRdb's listing. J is TRBJ1-5 and V is TRBV30; the table's D call, TRBD1, was not checked against the DNA. The V gene's germline CDR1 is GTSNPN and CDR2 SVGIG (reference sequence). A total of 13 residues make up the CDR3, ends included. The CDR3 reads CACSGQGNQPQHF.

This chain uses TRBV7-2 with TRBJ1-1, with a weak D call TRBD1 (6 bases). Trimming shortened V by 2 bases and J by 1 base, and 11 bases separated the two germline ends. CDR1 SGHTA and CDR2 FQGNSA come from the germline V gene. The CDR3 covers 15 residues. The CDR3 DNA sequence: TGTGCCAGCAGCTTATTCTGGGGGCAGAACACTGAAGCTTTCTTT. It is translated as CASSLFWGQNTEAFF.

This clonotype was found a few times. The chain employs TRBV20-1 and TRBJ2-7, with TRBD1 identical over 10 bases. Germline assignment: CDR1 DFQATT and CDR2 SNEGSKA (reference sequence). J was trimmed by 5 bases and V by 1 base; bases with no gene match: 5. The CDR3 contains 14 residues. The CDR3 DNA reads TGCAGTGCTAGAGGCGGGACAGGGGCTAACGAGCAGTACGTC. It translates to CSARGGTGANEQYV.

This clonotype was found many times. The chain recombines TRBV5-4 with TRBJ2-5, with 7 positions matching TRBD2. This CDR3 region has 14 residues. V lost 4 bases and J lost 7; bases outside the gene matches: 10. Germline V lookup: CDR1 SGHNT, CDR2 YYREEE (reference sequence). The CDR3 region is CASSPSSGEGTQYF. In DNA form, the CDR3 reads TGTGCCAGCAGCCCCTCCAGCGGGGAGGGGACCCAGTACTTC.

This clonotype was seen at least ten times. The chain links TRBV7-2 to TRBJ2-2, with D possibly matching TRBD2 (5 bases). This CDR3 spans 14 amino acids. V lost 7 bases, J lost 2 bases, and 11 bases lay in between. CDR1 and CDR2 from the germline V gene are SGHTA and FQGNSA. In DNA form, the CDR3 reads TGTGCCAGCACGGGGAACCTTAACACCGGGGAGCTGTTTTTT. Its translation: CASTGNLNTGELFF.

This rearrangement joins TRBV4-3 to TRBJ2-5, with 8 bases lining up with TRBD2. The J segment lost 1 base and the V segment lost 4 bases, leaving 11 bases of the junction unmatched. Per the germline V gene, CDR1 is LGHNA and CDR2 is YSLEER. This CDR3 spans 17 amino acids. For the CDR3, the DNA is TGCGCCAGCAGCCTTTCCCGGGGGGGGGCCCTCCAAGAGACCCAGTACTTC. Amino acid sequence: CASSLSRGGALQETQYF.

This clonotype was counted a few times. The chain joins TRBV5-1 to TRBJ2-3, with 10 bases matching TRBD2. This CDR3 has 16 residues. The junction had 7 bases not matched to a gene; V was cut back by 0 bases and J by 6 bases. Germline values: CDR1 SGHRS, CDR2 YFSETQ. The CDR3 DNA is TGCGCCAGCAGCTTGGCCAAGCGGGGGGGCTCTGATACGCAGTATTTT. Protein: CASSLAKRGGSDTQYF.

This chain links TRBV28 with TRBJ2-7, with 9 nucleotides matching TRBD1. V shed 1 base, J shed 5 bases, and the junction held 9 bases outside the gene matches. This CDR3 contains 16 residues. The germline V gene encodes CDR1 MDHEN and CDR2 SYDVKM. This CDR3 reads CASSLSPPDRGHEQYV. In nucleotides, the CDR3 is TGTGCCAGCAGTTTATCCCCCCCGGACAGGGGACACGAGCAGTACGTC.

This clonotype was seen repeatedly, ten times or more. The chain combines TRBV5-1 with TRBJ2-2, with 9 bases matching TRBD2. With V trimmed by 2 bases and J by 4 bases, 6 bases remained unmatched. The germline V gene has CDR1 SGHRS and CDR2 YFSETQ. The CDR3 runs to 16 residues. The CDR3 here is CASSFRLAASTGELFF. Here the CDR3 DNA reads TGCGCCAGCAGCTTTAGACTAGCGGCGAGCACCGGGGAGCTGTTTTTT.

This clonotype occurred a few times. The rearrangement uses TRBV12-3 or TRBV12-4 and TRBJ2-5; 8 nucleotides match TRBD2. The CDR3 covers 14 residues. The ends lost 7 bases at V and 3 bases at J; junction bases unmatched: 7. CDR3 in DNA: TGTGCCAGCACCTCGGGGGGGAAAGAAGAGACCCAGTACTTC. Residues: CASTSGGKEETQYF.